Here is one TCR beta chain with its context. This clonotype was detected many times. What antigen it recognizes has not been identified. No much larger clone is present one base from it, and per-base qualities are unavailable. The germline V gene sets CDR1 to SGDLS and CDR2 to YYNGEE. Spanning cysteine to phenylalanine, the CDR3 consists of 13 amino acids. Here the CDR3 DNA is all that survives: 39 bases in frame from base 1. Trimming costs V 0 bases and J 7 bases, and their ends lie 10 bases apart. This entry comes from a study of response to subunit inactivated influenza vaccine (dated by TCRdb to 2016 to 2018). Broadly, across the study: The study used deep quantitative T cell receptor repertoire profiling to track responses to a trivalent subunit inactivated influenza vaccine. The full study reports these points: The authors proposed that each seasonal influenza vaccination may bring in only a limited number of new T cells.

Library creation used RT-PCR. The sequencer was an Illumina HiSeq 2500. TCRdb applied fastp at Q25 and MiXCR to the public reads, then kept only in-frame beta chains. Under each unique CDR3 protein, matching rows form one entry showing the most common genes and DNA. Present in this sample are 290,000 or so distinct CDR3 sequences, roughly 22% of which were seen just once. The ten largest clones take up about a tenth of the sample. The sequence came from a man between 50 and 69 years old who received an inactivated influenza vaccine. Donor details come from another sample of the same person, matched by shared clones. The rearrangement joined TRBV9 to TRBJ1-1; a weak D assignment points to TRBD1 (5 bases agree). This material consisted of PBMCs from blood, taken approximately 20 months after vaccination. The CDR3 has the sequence CASSVVSDSEAFF. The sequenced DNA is TGTGCCAGCAGCGTAGTGAGCGACAGTGAAGCTTTCTTT.